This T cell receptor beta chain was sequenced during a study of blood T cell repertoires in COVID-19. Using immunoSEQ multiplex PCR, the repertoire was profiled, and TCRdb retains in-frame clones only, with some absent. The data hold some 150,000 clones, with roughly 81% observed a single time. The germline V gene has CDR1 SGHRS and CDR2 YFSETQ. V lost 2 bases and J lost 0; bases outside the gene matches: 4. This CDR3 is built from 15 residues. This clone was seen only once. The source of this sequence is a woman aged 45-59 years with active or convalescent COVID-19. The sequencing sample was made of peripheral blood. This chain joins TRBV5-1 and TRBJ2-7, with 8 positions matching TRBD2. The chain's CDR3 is CASSFRTSISYEQYF. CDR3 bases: TGCGCCAGCAGCTTTCGGACTAGCATCTCCTACGAGCAGTACTTC.